The 15 T cell receptor beta chains given below trace back to one sample, sequenced in a study of T-cell reconstitution after alpha-beta-depleted transplantation in children. Unique molecular identifiers tagged the TCRbeta library. TCRdb redid the calling of the PCR reads with MiXCR, one entry per CDR3 protein. Of 190,000 or so distinct CDR3 sequences listed, about 15% were seen once; the top ten hold less than 15%. The source material was PBMCs from the stem cell graft donor, sampled from the stem cell graft. The receptor set was obtained from a human donor who donated a stem cell graft to a child with acute lymphoblastic leukemia.

This clonotype appeared many times. The chain uses TRBV5-1 and TRBJ2-2; D gene ambiguous. V was cut by 5 bases and J by 9 bases, with 14 bases left in between. This CDR3 has 13 amino acids. Per the germline V gene, CDR1 is SGHRS and CDR2 is YFSETQ. The CDR3: CASSPGPPRELFF. The CDR3, as DNA: TGCGCCAGCAGTCCGGGCCCTCCACGGGAGCTGTTTTTT.

V usage is TRBV11-3 and J usage is TRBJ1-1; D is uncertain. CDR3 length equals 13 residues. V shed 6 bases and J shed 5 bases, with 13 bases lying between them. Germline CDR1 reads SGHNT; CDR2 reads YENEEA. The CDR3 DNA reads TGTGCCAGCAGAAAGACCCGGGGAACTGAAGCTTTCTTT. Translation: CASRKTRGTEAFF.

This clonotype has at least ten counts. V is TRBV6-4 and J is TRBJ1-2; the D gene is possibly TRBD1 (6 bases). Trimming cost V 8 bases and J 6 bases, with 22 bases left between them. The CDR3 consists of 15 residues. The germline gives CDR1 MRHNA, CDR2 SNTAGT. The CDR3 protein is CASSSLYSGEDGYTF. As DNA, the CDR3 is TGTGCCAGCTCGAGTCTATATTCAGGGGAGGATGGCTACACCTTC.

V is TRBV5-1 and J is TRBJ1-1, with unresolved D. The CDR3 runs to 18 residues. Per germline, CDR1 SGHRS and CDR2 YFSETQ. The V end lost 2 bases, the J end lost 1 base, and 21 bases lay between the germline ends. The CDR3 bases are TGCGCCAGCAGCTTCGGTCTATCAAAGTCTGACCGGAACACTGAAGCTTTCTTT. The encoded protein is CASSFGLSKSDRNTEAFF.

At least ten counts were recorded for this clonotype. V is TRBV15 and J is TRBJ2-3; 7 bases map to TRBD1. The CDR3 runs to 14 residues. The V gene's germline CDR1 is LNHNV and CDR2 YYDKDF (reference sequence). V lost 5 bases to trimming and J lost 2 bases; unmatched junction nucleotides: 4. The CDR3 nucleotides read TGTGCCACCAGCCGGGACAGAGCCACAGATACGCAGTATTTT. Translation gives CATSRDRATDTQYF.

The table lists this clonotype with many counts. CDR3 nucleotides: TGCGCCAGCAGCCCCGGGGCAGCGAACACTGAAGCTTTCTTT. Protein product: CASSPGAANTEAFF. The chain has TRBV5-1 and TRBJ1-1, with D maybe TRBD1 (5 bases). The CDR3 runs to 14 residues. Germline V gives CDR1 SGHRS, CDR2 YFSETQ. The germline V and J ends were trimmed by 4 bases and 1 base, with 11 bases remaining between them.

The chain couples TRBV7-6 to TRBJ1-1; no firm D call. From germline, CDR1 is SGHVS and CDR2 FNYEAQ. The length of the CDR3 is 15 residues. V was cut by 2 bases and J by 0 bases, with 10 bases left in between. The CDR3 loop is CASSLRRSLNTEAFF. The DNA for the CDR3 is TGTGCCAGCAGCTTACGGCGGTCCTTGAACACTGAAGCTTTCTTT.

This clonotype was recorded at least ten times. J is TRBJ2-1 and V is TRBV20-1; 9 nucleotides match TRBD1. V lost 5 bases, J lost 6 bases, and 11 bases stayed unmatched. The CDR3 consists of 15 residues. Germline lookup yields CDR1 DFQATT and CDR2 SNEGSKA (reference sequence). The CDR3 DNA follows: TGCAGTGCTGGCCCCCGGACAGGGGATTCCAATGAGCAGTTCTTC. It yields the protein CSAGPRTGDSNEQFF.

This clonotype was observed at least ten times. CDR3 coding DNA: TGTGCCAGCAGCTTGGGCCCCAACTCTGGGGCCAACGTCCTGACTTTC. This gives the protein CASSLGPNSGANVLTF. The genes are TRBV5-5 and TRBJ2-6; D is unresolved. Trimming cost V 0 bases and J 0 bases, with 7 bases left between them. The CDR3 runs 16 residues. Germline values: CDR1 SGHKS, CDR2 YYEKEE (reference sequence).

This clonotype was detected ten times or more. The gene calls are TRBV5-1 and TRBJ1-2; possible D gene TRBD1, 5 bases. V lost 0 bases and J lost 8, with 8 bases in between. Germline assignment: CDR1 SGHRS and CDR2 YFSETQ. This CDR3 has 12 amino acids. The CDR3 region has the DNA TGCGCCAGCAGCTTGGGGGACGACGGCTACACCTTC. As protein: CASSLGDDGYTF.

V and J are TRBV7-2 and TRBJ2-3; 11 positions agree with TRBD2. This CDR3 is built from 17 residues. J was trimmed by 0 bases and V by 4 bases; bases with no gene match: 6. Germline V gene data show CDR1 as SGHTA and CDR2 as FQGNSA. CDR3 nucleotide sequence: TGTGCCAGCAGCTCCCCGACTAGCGGGGATAGCACAGATACGCAGTATTTT. Translated, it gives CASSSPTSGDSTDTQYF.

This clonotype came up many times. The chain carries TRBV20-1 and TRBJ1-1; a weak D match, TRBD1 (5 bases). Trimming stripped 5 bases from V and 5 bases from J, with 9 bases between. CDR3 length: 11 amino acids. Germline V CDR1 and CDR2: DFQATT, SNEGSKA (reference sequence). The CDR3 DNA reads as TGCAGTGCTGGGGACGGTACTGAAGCTTTCTTT. Its protein product is CSAGDGTEAFF.

This clonotype was recorded a few times. The V gene is TRBV4-2, the J gene TRBJ2-7, with a tentative D call TRBD2 (5 bases). CDR3 length equals 18 residues. The germline V and J ends were trimmed by 0 bases and 3 bases, with 21 bases remaining between them. The germline gives CDR1 LGHNA, CDR2 YNFKEQ. This CDR3 reads CASSQEFRTRIYRYEQYF. CDR3 DNA: TGTGCCAGCAGCCAAGAATTCAGGACTCGAATCTACCGCTACGAGCAGTACTTC.

Points on this clonotype: This may be a read error: a much more frequent sequence differs by one nucleotide. The chain has TRBV18 and TRBJ2-2; 8 nucleotides line up with TRBD2. This CDR3 comprises 19 residues. V shed 8 bases, J shed 0 bases, and the junction held 17 bases outside the gene matches. The germline gives CDR1 KGHSH, CDR2 LQKENI. CDR3 coding DNA: TGTGCCAGCGCAGACGGAATTGTGGCGGGAGGAACGAACACCGGGGAGCTGTTTTTT. The encoded protein is CASADGIVAGGTNTGELFF.

A single count supports this clonotype. This may stem from a read error, because a much larger clone lies one nucleotide away. The rearrangement links TRBV7-9 to TRBJ2-1; no definite D call. The CDR3 is 14 amino acids. CDR1 and CDR2 from the germline V gene are SEHNR and FQNEAQ (reference sequence). The CDR3 DNA reads TGTGCCAGCAGCTTAGCCCTCGGCCTACCATCTGGACTCTTC. Translation: CASSLALGLPSGLF. Variable domain in full (rest from reference TRBV7-9 and TRBJ2-1): DTGVSQNPRHKITKRGQNVTFRCDPISEHNRLYWYRQTLGQGPEFLTYFQNEAQLEKSRLLSDRFSAERPKGSFSTLEIQRTEQGDSAMYLCASSLALGLPSGLFGPGTRLTVL.